These 18 T cell receptor beta chains were sequenced from one sample in a study of T cells in Graves' hyperthyroidism and ophthalmopathy (dated by TCRdb to between 2019 and 2020). Libraries came from multiplex PCR. Sequencing used an Illumina HiSeq 2000. Amplification of TCR beta CDR3 regions was carried out from RNA transcripts. For the first round of RT-PCR on the TCR CDR3, the HTBI primer set was used together with the Qiagen OneStep RT-PCR kit. Using fastp at Q25 and MiXCR, TCRdb reprocessed the public reads and kept productive beta chains. All rows with the same CDR3 protein become a single entry with the most common DNA and genes. In all, the sample holds 500,000 to 550,000 distinct CDR3 sequences, and less than 20% of those were seen once. The ten largest make up 40% to 50% of the sample. The sample was blood. Every receptor here comes from a middle-aged man with Graves' ophthalmopathy.

At least ten counts were recorded for this clonotype. The chain carries TRBV3-1 and TRBJ1-1; D is ambiguous. The germline V and J ends were trimmed by 1 base and 0 bases, with 6 bases remaining between them. Germline V gives CDR1 LGHDT, CDR2 YNNKEL (reference sequence). CDR3 size: 14 residues. This CDR3 is CASSQVPMNTEAFF. In DNA, the CDR3 is TGTGCCAGCAGCCAAGTACCCATGAACACTGAAGCTTTCTTT.

This clonotype was counted a few times. V gene TRBV9 combines with J gene TRBJ2-1, with TRBD2 matching 8 bases. V lost 0 bases, J lost 9 bases, and 14 bases stayed unmatched. CDR3 length: 17 amino acids. Germline V gene sequence: CDR1 SGDLS, CDR2 YYNGEE. Here the CDR3 DNA reads TGTGCCAGCAGCGTAGCCCTCCCCCTGAGCGGGAGTTCTGAGCAGTTCTTC. This sequence encodes CASSVALPLSGSSEQFF.

This clonotype was observed a handful of times. This chain links TRBV20-1 with TRBJ2-2; TRBD1 matches at 8 bases. The germline V gene has CDR1 DFQATT and CDR2 SNEGSKA (reference sequence). The CDR3 has 13 amino acids. Losses at the gene ends were 5 bases for V and 9 bases for J; bases not matched to a gene: 8. CDR3 region: CSAFGQGSRELFF. The CDR3 DNA reads as TGCAGTGCTTTCGGACAGGGCAGCAGGGAGCTGTTTTTT.

This clonotype came up a few times. The CDR3 nucleotides read TGTGCCAGCAGTTCGAATAGGATAAGGGTGTACGGGGAGCTGTTTTTT. As protein: CASSSNRIRVYGELFF. The chain employs TRBV12-3 or TRBV12-4 and TRBJ2-2; D unresolved. The CDR3 sequence is 16 residues long. The germline V and J ends were trimmed by 4 bases and 7 bases, with 19 bases remaining between them.

As concerns this clonotype: The junction departs from germline at one end; a sequencing error may be responsible. The rearrangement uses TRBV5-1 and TRBJ1-1, with 9 bases lining up with TRBD1. From germline, CDR1 is SGHRS and CDR2 YFSETQ. The CDR3 is made up of 15 amino acids. The CDR3, as DNA: TGCGCCAGCAGCTTGGAATCCGGACAGGGGACTGAAGCTCTCTTT. It is translated as CASSLESGQGTEALF.

The chain carries TRBV6-2 or TRBV6-3 and TRBJ2-1; maybe TRBD1 (6 bases). V was trimmed by 2 bases and J by 5 bases, leaving 13 bases between them. Germline values: CDR1 MNHEY, CDR2 SVGEGT. The CDR3 consists of 15 residues. Here the CDR3 reads CASSYDYRVHNEQFF. The CDR3 region has the DNA TGTGCCAGCAGTTACGACTACAGGGTGCACAATGAGCAGTTCTTC.

The J gene is TRBJ1-5, the V gene TRBV6-5; the D gene is possibly TRBD1 (6 bases). In germline, CDR1 is MNHEY, CDR2 SVGAGI. Trimming removed 8 bases from V and 10 bases from J, with 15 bases in between. The length of the CDR3 is 12 residues. This chain's CDR3 is CASGFEDRPQHF. DNA of the CDR3: TGTGCCAGCGGTTTCGAGGACAGACCCCAGCATTTT.

Comment on this clonotype: A single base separates this from a much larger clone, so it may be a read error. The chain links TRBV7-9 to TRBJ2-2; D gene uncertain. The V gene's germline CDR1 is SEHNR and CDR2 FQNEAQ (reference sequence). The CDR3 extends over 14 amino acids. The CDR3 region has the DNA TGTGCCAGCAGCTTAGCGCAGATGGGCCAGGAGCTGTGTTTT. Translation: CASSLAQMGQELCF.

On this clonotype: This may be a read error, as it is one base from a much larger clone. The CDR3 loop reads CASSLDRFNQPRHF. The DNA of the CDR3 is TGTGCCAGCAGCTTAGACAGATTCAATCAGCCCCGGCATTTT. V usage is TRBV11-2 and J usage is TRBJ1-5; D remains ambiguous. This CDR3 has 14 amino acids. CDR1 is SGHAT, CDR2 FQNNGV, per germline.

This clonotype was detected ten times or more. The chain is built from TRBV30 and TRBJ2-5, with D maybe TRBD2 (6 bases). The CDR3 totals 13 residues. V lost 7 bases and J 7 bases, leaving 19 bases between the germline ends. Looked up from germline, CDR1 is GTSNPN and CDR2 is SVGIG (reference sequence). The CDR3 bases are TGTGCCTTGACGAACAGGCCGGAGGGGACCCAGTACTTC. It encodes CALTNRPEGTQYF.

A remark on this clonotype: The germline gene is not matched at one end of the junction; a read error may be the cause. The chain has TRBV27 and TRBJ2-7; 12 bases align to TRBD1. CDR1 and CDR2 from the germline V gene are MNHEY and SMNVEV (reference sequence). This CDR3 has 14 amino acids. CDR3 sequence: CVSREGQGAYGQYF. The CDR3 DNA sequence: TGTGTCAGCAGGGAGGGACAGGGGGCCTACGGGCAGTACTTC.

This chain joins TRBV19 and TRBJ2-3; 10 positions match TRBD2. There are 18 residues in the CDR3. The V and J ends lost 3 bases and 2 bases, in that order; junction bases with no gene match: 11. The germline gives CDR1 LNHDA, CDR2 SQIVND (reference sequence). CDR3: CASSMRWRAGGSTDTQYF. The CDR3, as DNA: TGTGCCAGTAGTATGCGGTGGCGAGCGGGGGGGTCCACAGATACGCAGTATTTT.

This clonotype was detected ten times or more. The rearrangement links TRBV2 to TRBJ2-7, with a tentative D call TRBD1 (6 bases). CDR3 length: 13 amino acids. Germline V CDR1 and CDR2: SNHLY, FYNNEI. Between the trimmed V and J ends, which lost 6 bases and 0 bases, there was a span of 9 bases. The CDR3, as DNA: TGTGCCAGCAGGCAGGGGAGCTCCTACGAGCAGTACTTC. Protein sequence: CASRQGSSYEQYF.

The table lists this clonotype with many counts. The chain recombines TRBV27 with TRBJ2-3; no reliable D call. Trimming pared 0 bases from V and 4 bases from J, leaving 2 bases between. The CDR3 has 12 amino acids. The germline V gene encodes CDR1 MNHEY and CDR2 SMNVEV (reference sequence). The chain's CDR3 is CASSLSADTQYF. CDR3 coding DNA: TGTGCCAGCAGTTTATCCGCAGATACGCAGTATTTT.

This clonotype was seen more than once but under ten times. This rearrangement joins TRBV5-5 to TRBJ2-4, with 10 nucleotides matching TRBD1. V was pared by 4 bases and J by 9 bases, with 10 bases of the junction left unmatched. This CDR3 region has 15 residues. Germline loops: CDR1 SGHKS, CDR2 YYEKEE (reference sequence). The CDR3 DNA sequence: TGTGCCAGCAGCACCGGTAGGGACAGGGGTACCATTCAGTACTTC. This codes for CASSTGRDRGTIQYF.

This clonotype was found a few times. The genes are TRBV29-1 and TRBJ1-2, with a weak D call TRBD1 (6 bases). In germline, CDR1 is SQVTM, CDR2 ANQGSEA. Trimming removed 3 bases at V and 3 bases at J, with 11 bases between. The length of the CDR3 is 13 residues. The CDR3 nucleotides are TGCAGCGTTGAGAGGGGGAGTTACTATGGCTACACCTTC. Protein sequence: CSVERGSYYGYTF.

This clonotype has only a few counts. V and J are TRBV28 and TRBJ1-1; tentatively, D is TRBD1 (5 bases). The CDR3 loop spans 12 amino acids. Germline loops: CDR1 MDHEN, CDR2 SYDVKM. V dropped 5 bases and J dropped 8 bases, with 12 bases sitting between them. The CDR3 nucleotides are TGTGCCAGCAGTGGTCTCGGGACGGAAGCTTTCTTT. It specifies CASSGLGTEAFF.

This clonotype appeared a few times. J is TRBJ1-5 and V is TRBV4-1; D gene unclear. Looked up from germline, CDR1 is MGHRA and CDR2 is YSYEKL. This CDR3 comprises 15 residues. V gave up 4 bases and J gave up 4 bases, with 14 bases separating them. The CDR3 protein is CASSPVAVMNQPQHF. The CDR3 DNA sequence: TGCGCCAGCAGCCCCGTGGCAGTTATGAATCAGCCCCAGCATTTT.